Sequencing of this TCR beta chain was carried out in a study of blood T cell repertoires in COVID-19. TCRdb keeps only in-frame clones here, not all; method: immunoSEQ multiplex PCR. The profile shows nearly 95,000 clones, 70% to 90% of them singletons. The germline V gene encodes CDR1 SGHRS and CDR2 YFSETQ. Deletions cut 1 base from V and 6 bases from J, with 13 bases between. CDR3 length: 15 amino acids. The rearrangement links TRBV5-1 to TRBJ2-2; D might be TRBD1 (5 bases). This receptor was identified in a human donor with acute or convalescent COVID-19. The donor label of this sample is uncertain. The sequenced sample was peripheral blood. The CDR3, as DNA: TGCGCCAGCAGCTTGACCCAGGGTAACGCCGGGGAGCTGTTTTTT. Translation gives CASSLTQGNAGELFF.